The clone carrying this TCR beta chain was picked up a small number of times. Its antigen is still unknown. Naive CD8 isolation took CD45RO-negative cells positively selected for CCR7 and excluded terminally differentiated effector memory CD45RA+ cells. Trimming pared 3 bases from V and 9 bases from J, leaving 9 bases between. The germline gives CDR1 LNHDA, CDR2 SQIVND (reference sequence). The CDR3 is 12 residues long. Running of the assay took place at deep level. Sequenced by immunoSEQ multiplex PCR; TCRdb stores in-frame clones only, minus some. Of millions of clones in the sample, about 92% were seen once. This entry belongs to a study of shared clonotypes between healthy human individuals. Study results and limitations: Researchers sampled blood only, noting tissue repertoires likely differ. With few donors, the genetic and exposure-history diversity represented was limited. Shared clonotypes: about 5.3% naive CD4, roughly 4% naive CD8, roughly 2.4% memory CD4, more than 0.3% memory CD8.

The sequence derives from a man younger than 35 in good health. Some clones in this sample may be carry-over from other donors' samples. The sample was naive CD8+ T cells from PBMCs. The gene calls are TRBV19 and TRBJ2-1; D not resolved. The CDR3 nucleotides are TGTGCCAGTAGTATTAGTCACGGTGAGCAGTTCTTC. Encoded protein: CASSISHGEQFF.